This T cell receptor (beta chain) was retrieved from a study of cytomegalovirus exposure and HLA in healthy donors. CDR1 and CDR2 from the germline V gene are MNHEY and SMNVEV (reference sequence). The CDR3 has 14 residues. V lost 4 bases and J 4 bases, leaving 11 bases between the germline ends. The study, taken as a whole, reports: Cytomegalovirus association was assigned to about 180 TCR beta chains.

Primers for the PCR totalled 60 Vbeta and 13 Jbeta. Clones were read by immunoSEQ multiplex PCR, and TCRdb kept only the in-frame ones, dropping some. The data show about 170,000 clones, around 73% seen once. Notes on this clone: Antigen unknown.

This receptor was taken from a young woman in good health and CMV-seropositive. Sequences were obtained from PBMCs. This chain joins TRBV27 and TRBJ1-3; TRBD1 is a possible D gene (6 bases). The CDR3 sequence: CASSSYREGNTIYF. CDR3 nucleotide sequence: TGTGCCAGCAGTTCGTACAGGGAGGGAAACACCATATATTTT.